A selection of T cell receptor beta chains follows, all from one sample in a study of T-cell reconstitution after alpha-beta-depleted transplantation in children. TCRdb ran MiXCR on the PCR reads and lists one entry per CDR3 protein. In the table there are around 92,000 distinct CDR3 sequences, 9% to 15% of which are singletons. The source material was PBMCs from the stem cell graft donor, sampled from the stem cell graft. Receptor source: a human donor who donated a stem cell graft to a child with inherited bone marrow failure. Both conserved end residues are trimmed from each CDR3. Fields, in order: V gene, J gene, CDR3 protein.

V gene: TRBV7-2; J gene: TRBJ1-5; CDR3 protein: ASSSVGGANQPQH
V gene: TRBV7-8; J gene: TRBJ1-2; CDR3 protein: ASSLAGTAHLYGYT
V gene: TRBV6-5; J gene: TRBJ2-3; CDR3 protein: ASRRAFIRRTDTQY
V gene: TRBV4-3; J gene: TRBJ2-3; CDR3 protein: ASSLTTGTSGHTDTQY
V gene: TRBV10-3; J gene: TRBJ2-3; CDR3 protein: AISAARPPDTQY
V gene: TRBV29-1; J gene: TRBJ2-7; CDR3 protein: SVEAGAKGVSVYEQY
V gene: TRBV3-1; J gene: TRBJ1-6; CDR3 protein: ASSHRQGAGSYNSPLH
V gene: TRBV27; J gene: TRBJ1-5; CDR3 protein: ASSLRGAGNQPQH
V gene: TRBV4-3; J gene: TRBJ2-1; CDR3 protein: ASSRGQARDNEQF
V gene: TRBV7-2; J gene: TRBJ1-5; CDR3 protein: ASSLDRGPNQPQH
V gene: TRBV6-6; J gene: TRBJ1-1; CDR3 protein: ASSYLVTEAF
V gene: TRBV12-3/TRBV12-4; J gene: TRBJ1-1; CDR3 protein: ASTLRGGSGEAF
V gene: TRBV18; J gene: TRBJ2-7; CDR3 protein: ASSLRDGAYEQY
V gene: TRBV15; J gene: TRBJ1-6; CDR3 protein: ATSGPGQVKAGDSPLH
V gene: TRBV7-2; J gene: TRBJ2-2; CDR3 protein: ASRVMGDGELF
V gene: TRBV7-9; J gene: TRBJ2-5; CDR3 protein: ASSFGTSGNQETQY
V gene: TRBV4-3; J gene: TRBJ2-7; CDR3 protein: ASSQDYRAGAYEQY